A selection of T cell receptor beta chains follows, all from one sample in a study of blood T cell repertoires in COVID-19. Sequencing was performed with immunoSEQ multiplex PCR; in TCRdb, only in-frame clones are kept and a portion is missing. The table shows about 75,000 clones, with 88% occurring only once. Sequencing was done on a sample of peripheral blood. These receptors were obtained from a human donor in a cohort sampled during active COVID-19. CDR3s include the opening cysteine and the closing phenylalanine or tryptophan. Fields, in order: V gene, D gene, clone size, J gene, CDR3 DNA, CDR3 protein. The D gene is left open where the match is weak. Not every row has a clone size; where given, it reads once, few, many or a size class.

TRBV10-3	TRBD2	.	TRBJ2-3	TGTGCCATCAGTGAGCCGACTAGCGGGAGAGATACGCAGTATTTT	CAISEPTSGRDTQYF
TRBV6-6	.	.	TRBJ1-1	TGTGCCAGCAAATACAGGGATACTGAAGCTTTCTTT	CASKYRDTEAFF
TRBV2	TRBD1	few	TRBJ2-5	TGTGCCAGCAGTTGGGACAGGGGGCTGGGAGAGACCCAGTACTTC	CASSWDRGLGETQYF
TRBV18	.	once	TRBJ1-2	TGTGCCAGCTCACCAACCACGTCAGAGGGACAAGCTCATGGCTACACCTTC	CASSPTTSEGQAHGYTF
TRBV3-1/TRBV3-2	TRBD1	.	TRBJ2-3	TGTGCCAGCAGCCTGCGGACAGGGTCAGCAGATACGCAGTATTTT	CASSLRTGSADTQYF
TRBV28	.	.	TRBJ2-5	TGTGCCAGCAGACCTCGGTGGGGAGTGGCGGAGACCCAGTACTTC	CASRPRWGVAETQYF
TRBV7-8	TRBD1	once	TRBJ1-4	TGTGCCAGCAGCTTAGCCGGGACAGGGATAAATGAAAAACTGTTTTTT	CASSLAGTGINEKLFF
TRBV29-1	.	.	TRBJ2-3	TGCAGCGTTGAAATCGAGAACCCGCCAGATACGCAGTATTTT	CSVEIENPPDTQYF
TRBV19	TRBD2	.	TRBJ2-5	TGTGCCAGTAGTATATTTTGGGCGGGGGGTATCCAAGAGACCCAGTACTTC	CASSIFWAGGIQETQYF
TRBV4-2	.	once	TRBJ2-7	TGTGCCAGCAGCCTGTCCCGGACAGATGGCTACGAGCAGTACTTC	CASSLSRTDGYEQYF
TRBV7-9	TRBD2	.	TRBJ2-1	TGTGCCAGCAGCCAGAGAGGGGTAGCGGGGGTTTCCTACAATGAGCAGTTCTTC	CASSQRGVAGVSYNEQFF
TRBV18	TRBD2	.	TRBJ2-1	TGTGCCAGCTCACCCCCAGGGACTAGCGGCTTAGATGAGCAGTTCTTC	CASSPPGTSGLDEQFF
TRBV28	TRBD2	.	TRBJ2-2	TGTGCCAGCACCCCCCTAGCGGGAGCCGGGGAGCTGTTTTTT	CASTPLAGAGELFF
TRBV25-1	.	.	TRBJ2-5	TGTGCCAGCAGTGAATCTGGCGGTCCGTACCAAGAGACCCAGTACTTC	CASSESGGPYQETQYF
TRBV10-1	.	.	TRBJ2-7	TGCGCCAGCAGCGATCCTTCGACAGGCTCCTACGAGCAGTACTTC	CASSDPSTGSYEQYF
TRBV20-1	.	.	TRBJ1-5	TGCAGTGCTAGTCTCCGCGGGGTTAGCAATCAGCCCCAGCATTTT	CSASLRGVSNQPQHF
TRBV6-1	.	once	TRBJ2-1	TGTGCCAGCAGTGAATATCAGCCCGGGAGTAATGAGCAGTTCTTC	CASSEYQPGSNEQFF
TRBV10-1	TRBD2	few	TRBJ2-1	TGCGCCAGCAGTGAGCACCCGGGAGGCCACAATGAGCAGTTCTTC	CASSEHPGGHNEQFF
TRBV2	TRBD1	.	TRBJ1-1	TGTGCCAGCAGCAGGGGGACAGCTAGGAACACTGAAGCTTTCTTT	CASSRGTARNTEAFF
TRBV7-9	.	.	TRBJ1-2	TGTGCCAGCAGAATAGTCACAGGTGGCTACACCTTC	CASRIVTGGYTF
TRBV14	TRBD2	once	TRBJ2-7	TGTGCCAGCAGCTCCCTAGCGGGAGGGTTCGAGCAGTACTTC	CASSSLAGGFEQYF
TRBV7-6	TRBD1	.	TRBJ2-5	TGTGCCAGCAGCTTAGAAGGGACAGGGGGAGAGACCCAGTACTTC	CASSLEGTGGETQYF